This T cell receptor beta chain was sequenced for a study of vaccination effects on CD4 cells after COVID-19. About the study: PBMC cultures contained 1.8 million or so cells per well, approximately 10 IU/ml IL-2 and around 9.9 ug/ml peptides.

Investigators separated out CD4+ T cells once less than 11 days of culture had passed. All study participants received two doses of BNT162b2 or mRNA-1273 vaccine. CDR3 length equals 16 residues. The germline CDR1 and CDR2 sequences are SGHAT and FQDESV (reference sequence). Trimming removed 5 bases at V and 1 base at J, with 17 bases between. Regarding this clone: The antigen is undetermined.

Method: immunoSEQ multiplex PCR; TCRdb's copy keeps in-frame clones and lacks some. The top ten clones hold about 2.5% of a sample with tens of thousands of clones, 70% to 80% of them seen once. The chain carries TRBV11-1 and TRBJ1-1; a weak D match, TRBD1 (5 bases). The sequence was obtained from a human donor who received a COVID-19 vaccine. Here the sequenced sample was CD4+ T cells from PBMCs cultured without peptide, taken after COVID-19 vaccination. The CDR3 here is CASSPSNRDGNTEAFF. CDR3 DNA sequence: TGTGCCAGCAGCCCATCCAACCGGGACGGGAACACTGAAGCTTTCTTT.